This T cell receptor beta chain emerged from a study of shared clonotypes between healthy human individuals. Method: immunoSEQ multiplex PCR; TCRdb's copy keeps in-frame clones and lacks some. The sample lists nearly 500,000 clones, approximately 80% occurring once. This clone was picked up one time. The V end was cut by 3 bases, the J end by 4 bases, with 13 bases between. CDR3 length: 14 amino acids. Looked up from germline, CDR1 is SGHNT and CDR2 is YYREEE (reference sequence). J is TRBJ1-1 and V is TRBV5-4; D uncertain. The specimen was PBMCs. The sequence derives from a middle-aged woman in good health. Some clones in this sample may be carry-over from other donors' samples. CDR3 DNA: TGTGCCAGCAGCTCTCCAAAAATGAGCACTGAAGCTTTCTTT. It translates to CASSSPKMSTEAFF.